There are a few counts of the clone carrying this T cell receptor beta chain. Antigen specificity is unknown. The data are from a study of early T cells in non-severe SARS-CoV-2 infection. Study information: Whole-blood bulk RNA, unsorted, was sequenced, and chains were unpaired.

Germline CDR1 LGHNA, CDR2 YSLEER. Trimming removed 1 base from V and 5 bases from J; junction bases left unmatched: 6. The CDR3 totals 15 residues. Study-wide results and limits: Anti-spike CD8 responses were favored by VDJdb matching, which missed private and CD4 specificities.

TCRdb re-called the 5' RACE reads with MiXCR, one entry per CDR3 protein. The table includes around 37,000 distinct CDR3 sequences, approximately 9.2% detected once. Sequencing was done on a sample of whole blood. The TCR was taken from an adult who was a healthcare worker with PCR-confirmed SARS-CoV-2 infection or an uninfected control (not recorded which). The chain combines TRBV4-3 with TRBJ2-3; 7 nucleotides match TRBD1. CDR3: CASSQVSGQEDTQYF. The CDR3 DNA reads TGCGCCAGCAGCCAAGTCTCCGGACAGGAAGATACGCAGTATTTT.